The 32 T cell receptor beta chains below come from one sample, sequenced in a study of regulatory T cells in long-lasting Graves disease. CDR3 regions were amplified by Arm-PCR using iRepertoire HTBI primers to build TCR beta libraries. TCRdb used MiXCR to reprocess the multiplex PCR reads, holding one entry per CDR3 protein. The data hold more than 350,000 distinct CDR3 sequences, with about 15% observed a single time. The time point was: newly diagnosed GD, antithyroid drugs for less than 3 months. From PBMCs, RNA was extracted and then used to make the TCR library. These sequences were also reported in another study, on T cells in Graves' hyperthyroidism and ophthalmopathy.

This specimen consisted of peripheral blood mononuclear cells (PBMCs), obtained at new diagnosis, from a patient treated with antithyroid drugs. The receptors were gathered from a woman aged 30 to 39 with Graves disease.

This clonotype was picked up a small number of times. The chain links TRBV29-1 to TRBJ1-1, with a possible D match to TRBD1 (5 bases). Between the trimmed V and J ends, which lost 0 bases and 10 bases, there was a span of 12 bases. CDR1 is SQVTM, CDR2 ANQGSEA, per germline. This CDR3 spans 12 amino acids. The CDR3 is CSVEDWRQGAFF. The CDR3, as DNA: TGCAGCGTTGAAGATTGGAGGCAGGGAGCTTTCTTT.

The sample holds many counts of this clonotype. The chain uses TRBV28 and TRBJ2-1; D possibly corresponds to TRBD1 (7 bases). The CDR3 is made up of 15 amino acids. The germline V gene has CDR1 MDHEN and CDR2 SYDVKM. V lost 5 bases and J 2 bases, leaving 13 bases between the germline ends. The CDR3 spells CASSVQGRPYNEQFF. As DNA, the CDR3 is TGTGCCAGCAGTGTACAGGGGAGGCCCTACAATGAGCAGTTCTTC.

This clonotype was detected many times. The rearrangement uses TRBV6-1 and TRBJ2-2; 8 bases line up with TRBD1. The CDR3 length is 14 residues. The V and J ends lost 6 bases and 5 bases, in that order; junction bases with no gene match: 5. From germline, CDR1 is MNHNS and CDR2 SASEGT. CDR3 in amino acids: CASRPDRATGELFF. The CDR3 DNA follows: TGTGCCAGCAGGCCGGACAGGGCTACCGGGGAGCTGTTTTTT.

This clonotype was detected only a few times. The chain combines TRBV5-1 with TRBJ2-4; D gene uncertain. Germline loops: CDR1 SGHRS, CDR2 YFSETQ. The CDR3 loop spans 14 amino acids. Trimming took 2 bases from V and 0 from J, leaving 6 bases between them. CDR3: CASSFEIAKNIQYF. CDR3 nucleotide sequence: TGCGCCAGCAGCTTCGAGATAGCCAAAAACATTCAGTACTTC.

This clonotype was seen repeatedly, ten times or more. The chain uses TRBV20-1 and TRBJ2-7; TRBD2 might be the D (6 bases). Germline V gene lookup returns CDR1 DFQATT and CDR2 SNEGSKA (reference sequence). Trimming took off 0 bases at V and 0 bases at J, with 12 bases between the two ends. This CDR3 is built from 15 residues. CDR3 DNA sequence: TGCAGTGCTAGAGAATTAGCGGCTCCCTCCTACGAGCAGTACTTC. It specifies CSARELAAPSYEQYF.

At least ten counts were recorded for this clonotype. The V gene is TRBV2, the J gene TRBJ2-2; D ambiguous. The V and J ends lost 6 bases and 2 bases respectively, with 7 bases between them. Germline loops: CDR1 SNHLY, CDR2 FYNNEI. The CDR3 is made up of 13 amino acids. Written as DNA, the CDR3 is TGTGCCAGCAGGGGGTTCAACACCGGGGAGCTGTTTTTT. It yields the protein CASRGFNTGELFF.

This chain connects TRBV11-2 to TRBJ2-3, with D unclear. The CDR3 length is 16 residues. With 5 bases removed from V and 3 bases from J, the gap between germline ends came to 18 bases. Per germline, CDR1 SGHAT and CDR2 FQNNGV. CDR3 nucleotides: TGTGCCAGCAGCCCGCCGCGTTTGGCGCCAACAGATACGCAGTATTTT. As protein: CASSPPRLAPTDTQYF.

This clonotype was found many times. The chain is built from TRBV7-9 and TRBJ2-1; D is possibly TRBD2 (7 bases). Trimming left V 7 bases short and J 7 bases short, with 20 bases between. From germline, CDR1 is SEHNR and CDR2 FQNEAQ (reference sequence). The CDR3 runs 15 residues. The CDR3 nucleotides are TGTGCCAGCACCCCCTCGTACAGGGAGGGAAATGAGCAGTTCTTC. Protein: CASTPSYREGNEQFF.

As to this clonotype: A far bigger clonotype differs at one base, so this is likely a read error. V usage is TRBV28 and J usage is TRBJ2-7; possibly TRBD1 or TRBD2 for D (5 bases each). There are 14 residues in the CDR3. In germline, CDR1 is MDHEN, CDR2 SYDVKM. The CDR3 region is CASSFGASSYGQYF. DNA for the CDR3: TGTGCCAGCAGTTTCGGGGCTAGCTCCTACGGGCAGTACTTC.

This clonotype was recorded many times. V usage is TRBV5-1 and J usage is TRBJ2-7, with 7 bases fitting TRBD1. The V gene's germline CDR1 is SGHRS and CDR2 YFSETQ. With 5 bases clipped from V and 0 bases from J, the junction kept 8 bases outside the gene matches. The CDR3 is 15 amino acids. CDR3 DNA: TGCGCCAGCAGGACCGGGACAGTGGGCTCCTACGAGCAGTACTTC. Its protein is CASRTGTVGSYEQYF.

This clonotype was counted only a few times. V usage is TRBV12-3 or TRBV12-4 and J usage is TRBJ1-3; 7 bases map to TRBD1. This CDR3 region has 17 residues. With V trimmed by 4 bases and J by 3 bases, 12 bases remained unmatched. The DNA for the CDR3 is TGTGCCAGCAGTTACCGGTCAACAGGGGTCTTTGGAAACACCATATATTTT. It encodes CASSYRSTGVFGNTIYF.

This clonotype was picked up many times. The chain recombines TRBV5-5 with TRBJ1-1, with D possibly TRBD1 on 6 matching bases. This CDR3 contains 14 residues. Germline-derived CDR1 and CDR2 are SGHKS and YYEKEE (reference sequence). V was clipped by 4 bases and J by 3 bases, with 13 bases between them. CDR3 loop: CASSLTGWDTEAFF. The CDR3 DNA sequence: TGTGCCAGCAGCCTAACAGGGTGGGACACTGAAGCTTTCTTT.

This clonotype was seen repeatedly, ten times or more. The chain couples TRBV3-1 to TRBJ2-5; TRBD1 or TRBD2 may be the D gene (5 bases each). The CDR3 runs 15 residues. Germline CDR1 is LGHDT and CDR2 is YNNKEL (reference sequence). V lost 0 bases and J lost 2, with 10 bases in between. CDR3 nucleotides: TGTGCCAGCAGCCAAGATGGGGGACCACAAGAGACCCAGTACTTC. This codes for CASSQDGGPQETQYF.

Ten or more counts support this clonotype. The rearrangement uses TRBV7-8 and TRBJ2-7; maybe TRBD2 (6 bases). This CDR3 is 19 amino acids long. V was shortened by 2 bases and J by 5 bases, with 28 bases between the two germline ends. The germline gives CDR1 SGHVS, CDR2 FQNEAQ. Here the CDR3 DNA reads TGTGCCAGCAGCTTATCTGTCGGGGAGGTAGCGCCAACCGACCACGAGCAGTACTTC. It translates to CASSLSVGEVAPTDHEQYF.

There are a few counts of this clonotype. The genes are TRBV27 and TRBJ2-1; 10 bases line up with TRBD2. The junction had 7 bases not matched to a gene; V was cut back by 6 bases and J by 8 bases. This CDR3 is 14 amino acids long. Germline V CDR1 and CDR2: MNHEY, SMNVEV (reference sequence). CDR3 in DNA: TGTGCCAGCAGACTAGCGGGAAGTAAGTATGAGCAGTTCTTC. Its protein product is CASRLAGSKYEQFF.

A word on this clonotype: One end of the junction does not line up with germline, which may come from a read error. V gene TRBV6-1 combines with J gene TRBJ2-1; D tentatively fits TRBD1 or TRBD2 (5 bases each). The CDR3 extends over 13 amino acids. Per the germline V gene, CDR1 is MNHNS and CDR2 is SASEGT. The CDR3 bases are TGTGCCAGCAGCCTCGGCCTTGGGGGTGAGCAGCTCTTC. Residues: CASSLGLGGEQLF.

This clonotype was observed many times. V gene TRBV27 combines with J gene TRBJ1-3, with D perhaps TRBD1 (6 bases). This CDR3 has 15 amino acids. CDR1 and CDR2 (germline): MNHEY, SMNVEV (reference sequence). Between the trimmed V and J ends, which lost 5 bases and 2 bases, there was a span of 13 bases. In DNA, the CDR3 is TGTGCCAGCAGTCCCTGGACAGCAGCTGGAAACACCATATATTTT. Its translation is CASSPWTAAGNTIYF.

This chain links TRBV11-2 with TRBJ1-2; D gene ambiguous. CDR1 is SGHAT and CDR2 is FQNNGV in the germline V gene. Trimming cost V 0 bases and J 8 bases, with 16 bases left between them. The CDR3 has 15 residues. CDR3 loop: CASSLDFRPALGYTF. CDR3 nucleotides: TGTGCCAGCAGCTTAGATTTCAGACCGGCGCTAGGCTACACCTTC.

This clonotype was observed at least ten times. The gene calls are TRBV27 and TRBJ2-7; 7 bases match TRBD1. CDR1 is MNHEY and CDR2 is SMNVEV in the germline V gene (reference sequence). This CDR3 comprises 15 residues. The ends lost 0 bases at V and 5 bases at J; junction bases unmatched: 7. CDR3 in amino acids: CASSLSWTGIHEQYF. As DNA, the CDR3 is TGTGCCAGCAGTTTATCGTGGACAGGAATCCACGAGCAGTACTTC.

The chain employs TRBV6-2 or TRBV6-3 and TRBJ2-7; 15 bases agree with TRBD2. Germline values: CDR1 MNHEY, CDR2 SVGEGT. This CDR3 comprises 16 residues. Unmatched junction bases numbered 7, after V lost 4 bases and J lost 6 bases. The chain's CDR3 is CASSSIGLAGGREQYF. The DNA for the CDR3 is TGTGCCAGCAGTTCCATCGGACTAGCGGGAGGGCGCGAGCAGTACTTC.

This clonotype was picked up a small number of times. The rearrangement uses TRBV29-1 and TRBJ2-3; 9 nucleotides line up with TRBD1. The V and J ends lost 4 bases and 7 bases, in that order; junction bases with no gene match: 9. CDR1 is SQVTM and CDR2 is ANQGSEA in the germline V gene. This CDR3 contains 14 residues. The CDR3: CSVGAGQGLNTQYF. The CDR3 DNA follows: TGCAGCGTTGGAGCGGGACAGGGCTTAAATACGCAGTATTTT.

This chain links TRBV30 with TRBJ1-6, with 8 bases aligning to TRBD1. With V trimmed by 2 bases and J by 7 bases, 10 bases remained unmatched. From germline, CDR1 is GTSNPN and CDR2 SVGIG (reference sequence). The length of the CDR3 is 16 residues. CDR3 bases: TGTGCCTGGAGTACCCGGACAGGGTGGGGCAATTCACCCCTCCACTTT. It yields the protein CAWSTRTGWGNSPLHF.

This clonotype was detected many times. This rearrangement joins TRBV12-3 or TRBV12-4 to TRBJ1-2; D is undetermined. V was trimmed by 4 bases and J by 7 bases, leaving 19 bases between them. The CDR3 contains 15 residues. The CDR3 nucleotides read TGTGCCAGCAGTTCAGTTGCGAGGGCCAGCCCTGGCTACACCTTC. Its protein product is CASSSVARASPGYTF.

Only a few counts were recorded for this clonotype. This chain uses TRBV10-3 with TRBJ2-1, with no clear D. This CDR3 spans 11 amino acids. Germline CDR1 is ENHRY and CDR2 is SYGVKD. Between the trimmed V and J ends, which lost 5 bases and 8 bases, there was a span of 7 bases. The chain's CDR3 is CAISSEDEQFF. DNA of the CDR3: TGTGCCATCAGTTCCGAGGATGAGCAGTTCTTC.

In the case of this clonotype: The likely explanation is a read error, given a far larger clone one base away. The V and J genes are TRBV28 and TRBJ2-7; D is perhaps TRBD1 (6 bases). This CDR3 has 11 residues. V gave up 6 bases and J gave up 6 bases, with 9 bases separating them. CDR1 is MDHEN, CDR2 SYDVKM, per germline. CDR3 sequence: CASSDRCEQYF. In nucleotides, the CDR3 is TGTGCCAGCAGCGACAGGTGCGAGCAGTACTTC.

This chain's CDR3 is CSASVPGITYEQYF. DNA of the CDR3: TGCAGTGCTAGCGTCCCGGGAATCACCTACGAGCAGTACTTC. The genes are TRBV20-1 and TRBJ2-7, with D maybe TRBD2 (5 bases). Germline assignment: CDR1 DFQATT and CDR2 SNEGSKA (reference sequence). The CDR3 is 14 amino acids. Trimming shortened V by 3 bases and J by 2 bases, and 14 bases separated the two germline ends.

This clonotype was observed many times. This chain connects TRBV7-9 to TRBJ2-7; 10 bases line up with TRBD2. Germline loops: CDR1 SEHNR, CDR2 FQNEAQ (reference sequence). V shed 2 bases, J shed 6 bases, and the junction held 4 bases outside the gene matches. The CDR3 extends over 14 amino acids. CDR3 DNA: TGTGCCAGCAGCTTACCCAGCGGGAGGGCCGAGCAGTACTTC. It is translated as CASSLPSGRAEQYF.

In its sample, this clonotype was seen a few times. The chain employs TRBV7-9 and TRBJ2-2; D is possibly TRBD1 or TRBD2 (5 bases each). The V and J ends lost 5 bases and 6 bases respectively, with 13 bases between them. This CDR3 contains 14 residues. Germline V lookup: CDR1 SEHNR, CDR2 FQNEAQ (reference sequence). CDR3 in amino acids: CASSPDGDAGELFF. DNA for the CDR3: TGTGCCAGCAGCCCCGACGGGGACGCCGGGGAGCTGTTTTTT.

This clonotype was seen more than once but under ten times. The rearrangement uses TRBV4-1 and TRBJ2-7; TRBD1 aligns across 7 bases. The CDR3 has 13 amino acids. The V gene's germline CDR1 is MGHRA and CDR2 YSYEKL. Trimming cost V 6 bases and J 3 bases; bases outside gene matches: 5. The CDR3 sequence: CASSDRVFYEQYF. CDR3 DNA sequence: TGCGCCAGCAGTGACAGGGTCTTCTACGAGCAGTACTTC.

In its sample, this clonotype was seen a few times. V and J are TRBV4-1 and TRBJ1-2, with TRBD1 identical over 9 bases. Germline values: CDR1 MGHRA, CDR2 YSYEKL. The CDR3 consists of 17 residues. The ends lost 0 bases at V and 4 bases at J; junction bases unmatched: 9. The CDR3 bases are TGCGCCAGCAGCCAAGATGGAGGCCCGACAGGGGGCTATGGCTACACCTTC. It yields the protein CASSQDGGPTGGYGYTF.

In its sample, this clonotype was seen many times. The rearrangement links TRBV2 to TRBJ1-1, with TRBD1 as a possible D gene (5 bases). The germline V gene has CDR1 SNHLY and CDR2 FYNNEI. The CDR3 spans 14 residues. V lost 6 bases and J lost 13, with 24 bases in between. In DNA, the CDR3 is TGTGCCAGCAGCGCCACGGGTCCGCTGTCCCAGGGTTTCTTT. It encodes CASSATGPLSQGFF.

This clonotype was counted many times. This chain joins TRBV20-1 and TRBJ2-6; D unclear. The CDR3 is 18 amino acids. Trimming stripped 3 bases from V and 4 bases from J, with 22 bases between. Germline V CDR1 and CDR2: DFQATT, SNEGSKA (reference sequence). This CDR3 reads CSASPKRAFLGGANVLTF. In nucleotides, the CDR3 is TGCAGTGCTAGTCCTAAACGAGCGTTCCTGGGCGGGGCCAACGTCCTGACTTTC.